These 9 T cell receptor beta chains share one sample of origin, sequenced in a study of identical twins. Via MiXCR, TCRdb re-called the 5' RACE reads, giving one row per CDR3 protein. Of roughly 1.6 million distinct CDR3 sequences in the sample, 32% were seen once. The source material was cord blood. The receptors here all came from a newborn girl in good health.

This clonotype was found a few times. This sequence joins TRBV20-1 and TRBJ1-4; the D is unclear. Germline loops: CDR1 DFQATT, CDR2 SNEGSKA (reference sequence). The V and J ends lost 1 base and 5 bases respectively, with 11 bases between them. The CDR3 totals 14 residues. The CDR3 nucleotides are TGCAGTGCTAGAGTGGGGAGATGGAATGAAAAACTGTTTTTT. It encodes CSARVGRWNEKLFF.

Regarding this clonotype: Since a much larger clone is just one base distant, this may be a read error. The V call is TRBV29-1, the J call TRBJ2-5, with D possibly TRBD2 on 6 matching bases. The CDR3 sequence is 15 residues long. Germline-derived CDR1 and CDR2 are SQVTM and ANQGSEA. The CDR3 sequence: CSVRGTALYQEAQYF. CDR3 bases: TGCAGCGTACGGGGGACTGCCTTGTACCAAGAGGCCCAGTACTTC.

This clonotype was counted only a few times. The CDR3 sequence is CASSSQTSVGNTQYF. The CDR3 DNA is TGTGCCAGCAGTTCCCAGACTAGCGTAGGCAATACGCAGTATTTT. V is TRBV28 and J is TRBJ2-3, with 8 bases matching TRBD2. V was clipped by 4 bases and J by 7 bases; unmatched bases: 10. The CDR3 runs to 15 residues. The germline gives CDR1 MDHEN, CDR2 SYDVKM.

The rearrangement uses TRBV20-1 and TRBJ2-4; 10 positions agree with TRBD2. The DNA matches TRBJ2-7 better at its end, which makes the J call doubtful. CDR3 length equals 13 residues. Germline CDR1 reads DFQATT; CDR2 reads SNEGSKA (reference sequence). CDR3 region: CSARELAGYEQYF. In nucleotides, the CDR3 is TGCAGTGCTAGAGAACTAGCGGGGTACGAGCAGTACTTC.

This clonotype was counted a few times. The CDR3 DNA sequence: TGCAGTGCTACTCCATCGGGGGGTGCCTATAATTCACCCCTCCACTTT. Translated, it gives CSATPSGGAYNSPLHF. The chain combines TRBV20-1 with TRBJ1-6, with a tentative D call TRBD1 (5 bases). This CDR3 contains 16 residues. The V and J ends lost 4 bases and 2 bases respectively, with 15 bases between them. Per germline, CDR1 DFQATT and CDR2 SNEGSKA (reference sequence).

The chain is built from TRBV10-2 and TRBJ1-1; 7 bases match TRBD1. V lost 10 bases to trimming and J lost 4 bases; unmatched junction nucleotides: 9. CDR1 and CDR2 (germline): WSHSY, SAAADI. The CDR3 is 13 amino acids. The CDR3 protein is CATSWGQPTEAFF. The CDR3 region has the DNA TGCGCCACCTCTTGGGGACAGCCCACTGAAGCTTTCTTT.

V and J are TRBV10-1 and TRBJ2-1, with TRBD2 matching 13 bases. V dropped 9 bases and J dropped 5; count of bases not matched to a gene: 4. The length of the CDR3 is 14 residues. Germline CDR1 WNHNN, CDR2 SYGVQD (reference sequence). CDR3: CASSTSGGHNEQFF. In DNA form, the CDR3 reads TGCGCCAGTTCGACTAGCGGGGGGCACAATGAGCAGTTCTTC.

CDR3 sequence: CSASYWDEQYF. The CDR3 DNA follows: TGCAGTGCTTCCTACTGGGACGAGCAGTACTTC. This chain joins TRBV20-1 and TRBJ2-7; D gene unclear. The CDR3 has 11 amino acids. With 5 bases removed from V and 5 bases from J, the gap between germline ends came to 10 bases. CDR1 is DFQATT and CDR2 is SNEGSKA in the germline V gene (reference sequence).

There are a few counts of this clonotype. This chain uses TRBV3-1 with TRBJ2-6; no reliable D call. Trimming took 4 bases from V and 0 from J, leaving 10 bases between them. Germline values: CDR1 LGHDT, CDR2 YNNKEL (reference sequence). This CDR3 spans 16 amino acids. The CDR3 protein is CASSPARYSGANVLTF. CDR3 nucleotide sequence: TGTGCCAGCAGCCCAGCCCGTTACTCTGGGGCCAACGTCCTGACTTTC. Complete variable domain (other parts from reference TRBV3-1 and TRBJ2-6): DTAVSQTPKYLVTQMGNDKSIKCEQNLGHDTMYWYKQDSKKFLKIMFSYNNKELIINETVPNRFSPKSPDKAHLNLHINSLELGDSAVYFCASSPARYSGANVLTFGAGSRLTVL.